A single sample gave rise to the 32 T cell receptor beta chains below, sequenced in a study of metastatic and nonmetastatic thyroid tumors. Every patient was untreated before thyroid surgery. TCRdb re-analyzed the PCR reads using MiXCR. The sample has about 32,000 clones; around 19% are singletons. Input material: blood. These receptors were obtained from a female donor with papillary thyroid cancer or a benign thyroid nodule (not recorded which). Some clones in this sample may be carry-over from other donors' samples.

The chain combines TRBV2 with TRBJ2-3, with 10 bases matching TRBD2. Germline V gene data show CDR1 as SNHLY and CDR2 as FYNNEI. The CDR3 totals 18 residues. J was trimmed by 0 bases and V by 2 bases; bases with no gene match: 8. The CDR3 spells CASSERPSGGHSTDTQYF. Here the CDR3 DNA reads TGTGCCAGCAGTGAAAGGCCTAGCGGGGGCCACAGCACAGATACGCAGTATTTT.

This clone came up many times. It may be a read error: a sequence one base away is much more abundant. Other DNA sequences of this sample code for an identical CDR3. The chain joins TRBV5-4 to TRBJ2-1; weak D call: TRBD2 (6 bases). V was cut by 4 bases and J by 4 bases, with 15 bases left in between. CDR3 size: 15 residues. CDR1 is SGHNT, CDR2 YYREEE, per germline (reference sequence). Here the CDR3 DNA reads TGTGCCAGCAGCCCACAAGGGGCGGGATACAATGAGCAGTTCTTC. This translates into CASSPQGAGYNEQFF. The full variable domain, with the rest looked up from reference TRBV5-4 and TRBJ2-1, is ETGVTQSPTHLIKTRGQQVTLRCSSQSGHNTVSWYQQALGQGPQFIFQYYREEENGRGNFPPRFSGLQFPNYSSELNVNALELDDSALYLCASSPQGAGYNEQFFGPGTRLTVL.

This clone was counted ten times or more. The chain recombines TRBV19 with TRBJ2-6; D remains unclear. This CDR3 has 16 residues. CDR1 and CDR2 from the germline V gene are LNHDA and SQIVND (reference sequence). V was pared by 6 bases and J by 0 bases, with 12 bases between. This CDR3 reads CASRAEGYSGANVLTF. CDR3 DNA sequence: TGTGCCAGTAGGGCGGAAGGTTACTCTGGGGCCAACGTCCTGACTTTC.

In this sample, this clone turned up many times. It may be a read error: a sequence one base away is much more abundant. The same CDR3 arises from other DNA sequences in this sample as well. The rearrangement uses TRBV5-5 and TRBJ1-5, with D hard to call. CDR1 is SGHKS and CDR2 is YYEKEE in the germline V gene (reference sequence). CDR3 length equals 15 residues. The CDR3 DNA reads as TGTGCCAGCAGCTTGGAAACCTATAGCAATCAGCCCCAGCATTTC. This translates into CASSLETYSNQPQHF.

This clone came up once. This sequence joins TRBV5-6 and TRBJ1-1; 10 bases are shared with TRBD1. Unmatched junction bases numbered 7, after V lost 2 bases and J lost 3 bases. CDR3 length: 16 amino acids. Germline V gene sequence: CDR1 SGHDT, CDR2 YYEEEE. The CDR3 loop reads CASSFTGTGDDTEAFF. The CDR3, as DNA: TGTGCCAGCAGCTTCACCGGGACAGGGGATGACACTGAAGCTTTCTTT.

The gene calls are TRBV20-1 and TRBJ2-3, with a weak D call TRBD2 (6 bases). The germline CDR1 and CDR2 sequences are DFQATT and SNEGSKA (reference sequence). Trimming pared 3 bases from V and 6 bases from J, leaving 10 bases between. The CDR3 covers 12 residues. Here the CDR3 reads CSASGRSDTQYF. The CDR3 region has the DNA TGCAGTGCTAGCGGGAGATCGGATACGCAGTATTTT.

The chain couples TRBV7-2 to TRBJ2-1; TRBD2 matches 11 bases. The CDR3 length is 14 residues. The trim removed 3 bases at V and 6 bases at J, leaving 1 base unmatched. Germline V gives CDR1 SGHTA, CDR2 FQGNSA. The CDR3 region has the DNA TGTGCCAGCAGCTTTAGCGGGAGGGGCAATGAGCAGTTCTTC. Its protein is CASSFSGRGNEQFF.

This clone was seen at least ten times. The V and J genes are TRBV9 and TRBJ2-7; D is ambiguous. Looked up from germline, CDR1 is SGDLS and CDR2 is YYNGEE. The ends were cut back, 0 bases at V and 0 bases at J, with 7 bases in the middle. The CDR3 is 14 amino acids. CDR3: CASSVDMTSYEQYF. As DNA, the CDR3 is TGTGCCAGCAGCGTAGACATGACCTCCTACGAGCAGTACTTC.

This clone occurred many times. The J gene is TRBJ1-1, the V gene TRBV11-3, with D perhaps TRBD1 (6 bases). The CDR3 is made up of 15 amino acids. Germline CDR1 and CDR2: SGHNT and YENEEA. Trimming pared 5 bases from V and 1 base from J, leaving 14 bases between. In DNA, the CDR3 is TGTGCCAGCAGCCAGTGGGGGACACAGAACACTGAAGCTTTCTTT. It is translated as CASSQWGTQNTEAFF.

This clone was counted ten times or more. V gene TRBV10-1 combines with J gene TRBJ2-1, with 9 positions matching TRBD2. Germline V gene data show CDR1 as WNHNN and CDR2 as SYGVQD (reference sequence). V was clipped by 4 bases and J by 0 bases; unmatched bases: 1. This CDR3 spans 15 amino acids. As DNA, the CDR3 is TGCGCCAGCAGTGTTAGCGGGAGCTCCTACAATGAGCAGTTCTTC. Translated: CASSVSGSSYNEQFF.

This clone was recorded many times. The V gene is TRBV6-1, the J gene TRBJ1-1; D uncertain. Germline CDR1 MNHNS, CDR2 SASEGT. This CDR3 has 11 residues. Between the trimmed V and J ends, which lost 5 bases and 11 bases, there was a span of 12 bases. CDR3 coding DNA: TGTGCCAGCAGTCAAGATAGGTGGGCTTTCTTT. Amino acids: CASSQDRWAFF.

This clone has just a few counts. CDR3 in amino acids: CSDRETGSPTDTQYF. DNA of the CDR3: TGCAGTGATCGGGAAACGGGGTCACCCACAGATACGCAGTATTTT. The chain employs TRBV20-1 and TRBJ2-3, with a tentative D call TRBD2 (5 bases). The germline CDR1 and CDR2 sequences are DFQATT and SNEGSKA (reference sequence). CDR3 length: 15 residues. Deletions cut 7 bases from V and 2 bases from J, with 19 bases between.

This clone was seen repeatedly, ten times or more. The CDR3 nucleotides are TGTGCCAGCAGCCAAGATACACCCGGGGGCACTGAAGCTTTCTTT. It yields the protein CASSQDTPGGTEAFF. J is TRBJ1-1 and V is TRBV14; D may be TRBD1 (5 bases). V was trimmed by 0 bases and J by 4 bases, leaving 12 bases between them. The CDR3 is made up of 15 amino acids. Per the germline V gene, CDR1 is SGHDN and CDR2 is FVKESK.

The rearrangement uses TRBV3-1 and TRBJ2-1; D assignment may be TRBD1 or TRBD2 (5 bases each). The CDR3 covers 16 residues. V was cut by 0 bases and J by 2 bases, with 11 bases left in between. Germline V gene lookup returns CDR1 LGHDT and CDR2 YNNKEL (reference sequence). This chain's CDR3 is CASSQEGEMPYNEQFF. CDR3 nucleotide sequence: TGTGCCAGCAGCCAAGAAGGGGAGATGCCCTACAATGAGCAGTTCTTC.

This clone came up many times. The gene calls are TRBV6-1 and TRBJ2-7, with D tentatively TRBD2 (5 bases). The V end was cut by 10 bases, the J end by 2 bases, with 9 bases between. Germline loops: CDR1 MNHNS, CDR2 SASEGT. The CDR3 totals 11 residues. CDR3 coding DNA: TGTGCCACGCGGGTTGCCTACGAGCAGTACTTC. The encoded protein is CATRVAYEQYF.

In this sample, this clone turned up once. Relative to the germline gene, one junction end is altered; a read error may explain this. The chain has TRBV9 and TRBJ1-6; a possible D gene is TRBD1 (6 bases). The CDR3 covers 17 residues. Looked up from germline, CDR1 is SGDLS and CDR2 is YYNGEE. The CDR3 nucleotides read TGCGCCAGCAGCGTAGAGGGGGGAAGCTCCTATAATTCACCCCTCTACTTT. Encoded protein: CASSVEGGSSYNSPLYF.

This clone showed up just a few times. This CDR3 reads CASRERTGGVDGYTF. CDR3 bases: TGTGCCAGCAGAGAACGTACAGGGGGCGTTGATGGCTACACCTTC. The chain employs TRBV12-3 or TRBV12-4 and TRBJ1-2, with 9 positions matching TRBD1. The V and J ends lost 6 bases and 6 bases, in that order; junction bases with no gene match: 11. The CDR3 has 15 amino acids.

This clone was found many times. The genes are TRBV12-3 or TRBV12-4 and TRBJ2-7; the match to TRBD1 covers 7 bases. After removal of 6 bases from V and 1 base from J, the junction contained 9 bases not matched to a gene. There are 15 residues in the CDR3. CDR3 nucleotides: TGTGCCAGCAGGCCTACGGGACAGTTGTCCTACGAGCAGTACTTC. Its protein is CASRPTGQLSYEQYF.

Only a few counts were recorded for this clone. This sequence joins TRBV24-1 and TRBJ2-2; 8 bases map to TRBD1. This CDR3 has 15 residues. With 2 bases clipped from V and 3 bases from J, the junction kept 1 base outside the gene matches. Germline CDR1 reads KGHDR; CDR2 reads SFDVKD. CDR3 region: CATSDSGQDTGELFF. CDR3 DNA: TGTGCCACCAGTGATTCGGGACAGGACACCGGGGAGCTGTTTTTT.

This clone was observed at least ten times. This chain links TRBV7-2 with TRBJ2-7, with D maybe TRBD1 (5 bases). The CDR3 totals 15 residues. The V and J ends lost 0 bases and 1 base respectively, with 10 bases between them. Germline CDR1 and CDR2: SGHTA and FQGNSA. The CDR3 region has the DNA TGTGCCAGCAGCTTAGCTCTTGACAGATCCTACGAGCAGTACTTC. Protein sequence: CASSLALDRSYEQYF.

This clone was seen many times. The rearrangement uses TRBV29-1 and TRBJ2-7, with no clear D. The germline CDR1 and CDR2 sequences are SQVTM and ANQGSEA. The V end was cut by 0 bases, the J end by 4 bases, with 10 bases between. The CDR3 has 13 residues. The CDR3 region has the DNA TGCAGCGTTGAAGACGCAGGCTATTACGAGCAGTACTTC. Encoded protein: CSVEDAGYYEQYF.

This clone is medium-sized by share. DNA for the CDR3: TGTGCCAGCAGTTTATTGACAGGGGGAAGGAACGAGCAGTACTTC. The encoded protein is CASSLLTGGRNEQYF. This sequence joins TRBV28 and TRBJ2-7; TRBD1 matches 9 bases. CDR3 length: 15 amino acids. The germline V gene encodes CDR1 MDHEN and CDR2 SYDVKM. The V and J ends lost 1 base and 5 bases, in that order; junction bases with no gene match: 6.

By share of the sample, this clone is medium-sized. The chain recombines TRBV12-5 with TRBJ1-6, with D perhaps TRBD1 (5 bases). V was pared by 1 base and J by 8 bases, with 15 bases between. CDR1 is LGHNT, CDR2 FRNRAP, per germline. This CDR3 has 16 amino acids. The CDR3 bases are TGTGCTAGTGGTTTGGGAAGGGGTTTCTCGTATTCACCCCTCCACTTT. Translating gives CASGLGRGFSYSPLHF.

CDR3 sequence: CASNSGLFFYEQYF. The CDR3 DNA reads TGTGCCAGCAATTCCGGGCTTTTTTTCTACGAGCAGTACTTC. The V call is TRBV27, the J call TRBJ2-7; D is unresolved. Germline CDR1 reads MNHEY; CDR2 reads SMNVEV (reference sequence). With 7 bases removed from V and 3 bases from J, the gap between germline ends came to 16 bases. The CDR3 consists of 14 residues.

This clone was observed at least ten times. The chain employs TRBV12-5 and TRBJ1-5; D not certain. This CDR3 spans 18 amino acids. V was pared by 1 base and J by 0 bases, with 16 bases between. In germline, CDR1 is LGHNT, CDR2 FRNRAP. The CDR3 reads CASGLGHANLFSNQPQHF. As DNA, the CDR3 is TGTGCTAGTGGTTTGGGACACGCCAATCTCTTTAGCAATCAGCCCCAGCATTTT.

This clone was seen at least ten times. The chain joins TRBV6-1 to TRBJ2-7, with D uncertain. The CDR3 loop spans 13 amino acids. Germline CDR1 reads MNHNS; CDR2 reads SASEGT. Trimming stripped 5 bases from V and 6 bases from J, with 14 bases between. The CDR3 loop reads CASSSEPTIEQYF. The DNA of the CDR3 is TGTGCCAGCAGTTCCGAGCCAACCATCGAGCAGTACTTC.

Many counts were recorded for this clone. The chain uses TRBV3-1 and TRBJ2-1; 7 positions match TRBD2. The CDR3 spans 16 residues. V gave up 2 bases and J gave up 8 bases; unmatched junction bases: 12. Germline V gene lookup returns CDR1 LGHDT and CDR2 YNNKEL (reference sequence). CDR3 in amino acids: CASSQRPGGFRHEQFF. CDR3 DNA sequence: TGTGCCAGCAGCCAACGACCGGGGGGTTTTCGGCATGAGCAGTTCTTC.

This clone was recorded a few times. The chain employs TRBV5-1 and TRBJ2-1, with 9 bases aligning to TRBD1. Trimming removed 2 bases from V and 7 bases from J; junction bases left unmatched: 7. From germline, CDR1 is SGHRS and CDR2 YFSETQ. This CDR3 has 15 amino acids. CDR3 nucleotides: TGCGCCAGCAGCTTTATTGCGGGACAGGGAAATGAGCAGTTCTTC. As protein: CASSFIAGQGNEQFF.

Only a few counts were recorded for this clone. The CDR3, as DNA: TGTGCCAGCAGTTTGGAGGCCTACAATGAGCAGTTCTTC. As protein: CASSLEAYNEQFF. The chain uses TRBV6-2 or TRBV6-3 and TRBJ2-1; perhaps TRBD2 as D (5 bases). The V end was cut by 4 bases, the J end by 2 bases, with 6 bases between. The germline V gene has CDR1 MNHEY and CDR2 SVGEGT. This CDR3 has 13 residues.

This clone was seen at least ten times. The chain combines TRBV15 with TRBJ1-2; D gene ambiguous. CDR1 and CDR2 (germline): LNHNV, YYDKDF (reference sequence). This CDR3 region has 12 residues. V was cut by 5 bases and J by 13 bases, with 17 bases left in between. CDR3 in amino acids: CATSRSVGLSTF. The CDR3 bases are TGTGCCACCAGCCGAAGCGTGGGTTTAAGCACCTTC.

With regard to this clone: Because the CDR3 is missing its conserved closing phenylalanine or tryptophan, this is likely a read error. It is unclear where the CDR3 begins or ends on the DNA, so no DNA is shown, and the CDR3 is as TCRdb lists it. This sequence joins TRBV20-1 and TRBJ2-3; the table's D call of TRBD1 was not tested on the DNA. Looked up from germline, CDR1 is DFQATT and CDR2 is SNEGSKA (reference sequence). With termini counted, the CDR3 has 13 amino acids. CDR3: CSAKVSGADTHYS.

This clone was counted at least ten times. The chain links TRBV5-4 to TRBJ2-3; D gene uncertain. The CDR3 has 14 amino acids. Germline assignment: CDR1 SGHNT and CDR2 YYREEE (reference sequence). V lost 0 bases to trimming and J lost 4 bases, with 9 bases between them. The CDR3 DNA reads TGTGCCAGCAGCTTGGGAAGGCAGGCAGATACGCAGTATTTT. Amino acid sequence: CASSLGRQADTQYF.